This record looks at one T cell receptor beta chain sequence and its context. What it binds is not known. This sample was included in a study of T cells in localized non-small cell lung cancer. Study conclusions and caveats: Uninvolved adjacent lung showed the highest T cell clonality, exceeding tumor. Greater blood T cell density accompanied longer overall survival.

With 3 bases clipped from V and 5 bases from J, the junction kept 6 bases outside the gene matches. The germline V gene has CDR1 MNHNS and CDR2 SASEGT. This CDR3 has 14 residues. The table came from immunoSEQ multiplex PCR; TCRdb's copy has only in-frame clones and leaves some out. The data contain 27,000 or so clones, roughly four fifths of them seen just once; the ten biggest clones take up about 4%. This specimen consisted of peripheral blood, obtained before any cancer treatment. The TCR was taken from a woman aged 35 to 75 with stage I lung adenocarcinoma. The chain carries TRBV6-1 and TRBJ1-1; TRBD1 agrees at 7 bases. Here the CDR3 DNA reads TGTGCCAGCAGTGATCTCTACAGGGGAACTGAAGCTTTCTTT. Amino acid sequence: CASSDLYRGTEAFF.